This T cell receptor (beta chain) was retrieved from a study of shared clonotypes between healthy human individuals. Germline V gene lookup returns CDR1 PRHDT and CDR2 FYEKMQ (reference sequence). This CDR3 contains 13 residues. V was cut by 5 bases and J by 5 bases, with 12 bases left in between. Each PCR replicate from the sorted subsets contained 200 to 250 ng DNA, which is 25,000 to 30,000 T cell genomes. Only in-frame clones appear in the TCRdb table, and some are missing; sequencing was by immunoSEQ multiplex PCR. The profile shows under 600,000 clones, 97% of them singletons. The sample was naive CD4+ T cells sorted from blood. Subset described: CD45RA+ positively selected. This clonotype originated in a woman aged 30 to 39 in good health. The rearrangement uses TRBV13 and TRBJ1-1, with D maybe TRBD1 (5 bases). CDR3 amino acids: CASSPGGGTEAFF. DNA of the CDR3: TGTGCCAGCAGCCCCGGGGGTGGGACTGAAGCTTTCTTT.